Shown below are 32 T cell receptor beta chains from a single sample sequenced in a study of shared clonotypes between healthy human individuals. Repertoires were generated with immunoSEQ multiplex PCR, while TCRdb's copy carries only in-frame clones and drops some. Of some 1,900,000 clones in the sample, just under 95% were seen once. CD45RO-negative, CCR7-positively selected cells formed the naive CD8 fraction, excluding terminally differentiated effector memory CD45RA+ cells. Sequencing used naive CD8+ T cells sorted from blood. All receptors come from a man younger than 30 in good health.

The chain joins TRBV28 to TRBJ2-2, with 15 bases identical to TRBD2. The CDR3 runs 18 residues. Germline trimming cut 6 bases from V and 5 bases from J; bases unmatched to any gene: 10. Germline assignment: CDR1 MDHEN and CDR2 SYDVKM. The CDR3 here is CASSSDGLAGGRTGELFF. CDR3 in DNA: TGTGCCAGCAGCTCTGATGGACTAGCGGGGGGGCGAACCGGGGAGCTGTTTTTT.

This clone was detected only once. The identical CDR3 is also encoded by other nucleotide sequences in the sample. The J gene is TRBJ1-5, the V gene TRBV19; D not certain. The germline V and J ends were trimmed by 5 bases and 2 bases, with 10 bases remaining between them. In germline, CDR1 is LNHDA, CDR2 SQIVND (reference sequence). This CDR3 has 14 residues. The CDR3 loop reads CASSWGEGNQPQHF. The CDR3 DNA sequence: TGTGCCAGTAGTTGGGGAGAAGGCAATCAGCCCCAGCATTTT.

Points on this clone: Other DNA sequences of this sample code for an identical CDR3. This sequence joins TRBV6-5 and TRBJ2-3, with D unclear. CDR1 and CDR2 from the germline V gene are MNHEY and SVGAGI. V lost 0 bases, J lost 1 base, and 5 bases lay in between. The CDR3 length is 14 residues. In DNA form, the CDR3 reads TGTGCCAGCAGTTACTCGTCGGGCACAGATACGCAGTATTTT. Translated, it gives CASSYSSGTDTQYF.

The rearrangement uses TRBV27 and TRBJ2-7, with 8 bases aligning to TRBD2. This CDR3 is 16 amino acids long. From germline, CDR1 is MNHEY and CDR2 SMNVEV (reference sequence). Trimming at V came to 7 bases and at J to 0 bases, leaving 11 bases not matched to a gene. CDR3 bases: TGTGCCAGCACCCCTATAGCGGGGCCTAGCTCCTACGAGCAGTACTTC. It codes for CASTPIAGPSSYEQYF.

The chain combines TRBV19 with TRBJ2-7, with D hard to call. Germline V lookup: CDR1 LNHDA, CDR2 SQIVND (reference sequence). The CDR3 is 16 residues long. Trimming left V 2 bases short and J 2 bases short, with 16 bases between. DNA for the CDR3: TGTGCCAGTAGTATAATTTTTCTACCAAGTCCCTACGAGCAGTACTTC. Residues: CASSIIFLPSPYEQYF.

The J gene is TRBJ2-1, the V gene TRBV6-5, with D possibly TRBD1 on 5 matching bases. The germline gives CDR1 MNHEY, CDR2 SVGAGI. The CDR3 is 13 residues long. V was trimmed by 6 bases and J by 4 bases, leaving 10 bases between them. For the CDR3, the DNA is TGTGCCAGCAGCCACCGACAGTACAATGAGCAGTTCTTC. Protein sequence: CASSHRQYNEQFF.

Regarding this clone: Additional DNA sequences in this sample encode the identical CDR3. The rearrangement links TRBV5-4 to TRBJ2-1; perhaps TRBD1 as D (5 bases). The CDR3 has 13 residues. The ends were cut back, 4 bases at V and 3 bases at J, with 8 bases in the middle. Germline CDR1 reads SGHNT; CDR2 reads YYREEE (reference sequence). The CDR3 sequence: CASSPTGYNEQFF. CDR3 sequence (DNA): TGTGCCAGCAGCCCAACAGGCTACAATGAGCAGTTCTTC.

The chain uses TRBV7-2 and TRBJ2-1; TRBD2 matches at 7 bases. This CDR3 has 17 residues. Trimming took 5 bases from V and 7 from J; bases not matched to a gene: 17. Germline V lookup: CDR1 SGHTA, CDR2 FQGNSA. CDR3 residues: CASSPHGGGSDWNEQFF. The CDR3 nucleotides are TGTGCCAGCAGCCCACATGGTGGCGGGAGCGATTGGAATGAGCAGTTCTTC.

The V call is TRBV7-8, the J call TRBJ2-2, with 10 bases that match TRBD1. J was trimmed by 1 base and V by 2 bases; bases with no gene match: 4. The CDR3 runs to 17 residues. Germline CDR1 SGHVS, CDR2 FQNEAQ. The CDR3 DNA follows: TGTGCCAGCAGCTTACCACGGGACAGGGGGAACACCGGGGAGCTGTTTTTT. This gives the protein CASSLPRDRGNTGELFF.

As to this clone: In the same sample, other DNA sequences code for this CDR3. This rearrangement joins TRBV5-4 to TRBJ2-7; D may correspond to TRBD1 or TRBD2 (5 bases each). CDR3 length: 14 amino acids. Germline V CDR1 and CDR2: SGHNT, YYREEE (reference sequence). Deletions cut 2 bases from V and 0 bases from J, with 9 bases between. The DNA for the CDR3 is TGTGCCAGCAGCTTAGCAGGGAGCTCCTACGAGCAGTACTTC. This sequence encodes CASSLAGSSYEQYF.

The rearrangement joins TRBV6-5 to TRBJ2-4; D gene uncertain. The V end lost 5 bases, the J end lost 15 bases, and 8 bases lay between the germline ends. The CDR3 is made up of 9 amino acids. CDR1 is MNHEY, CDR2 SVGAGI, per germline. The CDR3 spells CASSLNRYF. In nucleotides, the CDR3 is TGTGCCAGCAGTCTCAATAGGTACTTC.

The CDR3 DNA reads as TGTGCCAGCAGCTCCGTTCTGCAGGGCTACGAGCAGTACTTC. It translates to CASSSVLQGYEQYF. The chain has TRBV7-9 and TRBJ2-7, with a tentative D call TRBD1 (5 bases). The V gene lost 4 bases and the J gene lost 3 bases, with 13 bases spanning the gap. The V gene's germline CDR1 is SEHNR and CDR2 FQNEAQ (reference sequence). CDR3 length: 14 amino acids. Full variable domain (missing parts from reference TRBV7-9 and TRBJ2-7): DTGVSQNPRHKITKRGQNVTFRCDPISEHNRLYWYRQTLGQGPEFLTYFQNEAQLEKSRLLSDRFSAERPKGSFSTLEIQRTEQGDSAMYLCASSSVLQGYEQYFGPGTRLTVT.

The chain couples TRBV10-3 to TRBJ1-2; D is perhaps TRBD1 (6 bases). V was shortened by 0 bases and J by 0 bases, with 26 bases between the two germline ends. The CDR3 runs 21 residues. Germline CDR1 is ENHRY and CDR2 is SYGVKD. CDR3 sequence reads: CAISESVARGENGLPNYGYTF. The DNA of the CDR3 is TGTGCCATCAGTGAGTCGGTTGCCAGGGGAGAGAATGGGCTTCCTAACTATGGCTACACCTTC.

The gene calls are TRBV6-5 and TRBJ2-3; D is unclear. Deletions cut 0 bases from V and 3 bases from J, with 10 bases between. CDR3 size: 15 residues. Germline V gene data show CDR1 as MNHEY and CDR2 as SVGAGI. The CDR3 nucleotides read TGTGCCAGCAGTTACTCTTTTGGGGATACAGATACGCAGTATTTT. Encoded protein: CASSYSFGDTDTQYF.

The rearrangement joins TRBV4-3 to TRBJ2-7, with 8 bases identical to TRBD2. CDR3 size: 18 residues. The V gene's germline CDR1 is LGHNA and CDR2 YSLEER. The V segment lost 0 bases and the J segment 0 bases; nucleotides outside the gene matches: 10. CDR3 bases: TGCGCCAGCAGCCAAGATACCCCCCGCGGGAGGAGCTCCTACGAGCAGTACTTC. Its protein product is CASSQDTPRGRSSYEQYF.

The rearrangement joins TRBV9 to TRBJ2-7, with a possible D match to TRBD2 (5 bases). V lost 0 bases and J lost 3, with 13 bases in between. The germline gives CDR1 SGDLS, CDR2 YYNGEE. The CDR3 runs 15 residues. The CDR3 coding sequence is TGTGCCAGCAGCGTAGACAGAAACGGGATCTACGAGCAGTACTTC. Translation gives CASSVDRNGIYEQYF.

The CDR3 DNA is TGTGCCAGCAGTTTGGGCCCTGGACAAATGAACACTGAAGCTTTCTTT. Translating it yields CASSLGPGQMNTEAFF. The rearrangement joins TRBV27 to TRBJ1-1, with D perhaps matching TRBD1 (5 bases). The germline V gene encodes CDR1 MNHEY and CDR2 SMNVEV (reference sequence). The V end was cut by 3 bases, the J end by 0 bases, with 14 bases between. CDR3 length equals 16 residues.

J is TRBJ1-5 and V is TRBV7-2; TRBD1 aligns across 7 bases. Per the germline V gene, CDR1 is SGHTA and CDR2 is FQGNSA. V shed 4 bases, J shed 1 base, and the junction held 4 bases outside the gene matches. This CDR3 region has 15 residues. The CDR3 coding sequence is TGTGCCAGCAGCTCTGAAGGGGGCAGCAATCAGCCCCAGCATTTT. This encodes CASSSEGGSNQPQHF.

The chain recombines TRBV27 with TRBJ1-2; a possible D gene is TRBD1 (5 bases). V was pared by 5 bases and J by 6 bases, with 16 bases between. The germline CDR1 and CDR2 sequences are MNHEY and SMNVEV (reference sequence). The CDR3 runs to 14 residues. The CDR3 nucleotides read TGTGCCAGCAGTCAGACTTGGGGCAGAGATGGCTACACCTTC. Protein sequence: CASSQTWGRDGYTF.

The chain employs TRBV27 and TRBJ2-1; 9 nucleotides agree with TRBD2. This CDR3 is built from 16 residues. V trimming: 1 base; J trimming: 8 bases; junction bases outside the gene matches: 9. CDR1 and CDR2 (germline): MNHEY, SMNVEV (reference sequence). CDR3 in amino acids: CASSLLAGGHIDEQFF. CDR3 sequence (DNA): TGTGCCAGCAGTTTATTGGCGGGGGGGCATATCGATGAGCAGTTCTTC.

As to this clone: The identical CDR3 is also encoded by other nucleotide sequences in the sample. The genes are TRBV6-5 and TRBJ2-7; D gene uncertain. V was pared by 0 bases and J by 3 bases, with 9 bases between. From germline, CDR1 is MNHEY and CDR2 SVGAGI. CDR3 length equals 14 residues. The CDR3 region is CASSYSGVSYEQYF. CDR3 coding DNA: TGTGCCAGCAGTTACTCTGGGGTAAGCTACGAGCAGTACTTC.

The V call is TRBV27, the J call TRBJ2-7, with a tentative D call TRBD1 (5 bases). There are 14 residues in the CDR3. With 5 bases removed from V and 4 bases from J, the gap between germline ends came to 15 bases. Germline V CDR1 and CDR2: MNHEY, SMNVEV (reference sequence). CDR3: CASSERGPLYEQYF. CDR3 nucleotides: TGTGCCAGCAGTGAAAGGGGCCCCTTGTACGAGCAGTACTTC.

The chain is built from TRBV9 and TRBJ2-3, with D perhaps TRBD1 (5 bases). The V gene lost 2 bases and the J gene lost 4 bases, with 17 bases spanning the gap. Germline CDR1 reads SGDLS; CDR2 reads YYNGEE. The CDR3 is 16 amino acids. The CDR3 nucleotides are TGTGCCAGCAGCGTCCAGGGATTTATGAGCGCAGATACGCAGTATTTT. Translated, it gives CASSVQGFMSADTQYF.

This rearrangement joins TRBV6-1 to TRBJ1-1; tentative D call: TRBD1 (6 bases). Looked up from germline, CDR1 is MNHNS and CDR2 is SASEGT. Trimming left V 5 bases short and J 1 base short, with 11 bases between. This CDR3 is built from 14 residues. The CDR3 loop reads CASSLGGENTEAFF. CDR3 bases: TGTGCCAGCAGTTTAGGGGGGGAGAACACTGAAGCTTTCTTT.

This chain uses TRBV11-2 with TRBJ2-7; the D is unclear. The V gene lost 2 bases and the J gene lost 7 bases, with 15 bases spanning the gap. The V gene's germline CDR1 is SGHAT and CDR2 FQNNGV. This CDR3 has 14 residues. The CDR3 sequence is CASSLFVGLREQYF. CDR3 DNA sequence: TGTGCCAGCAGCTTATTTGTGGGGTTAAGAGAGCAGTACTTC.

V usage is TRBV4-3 and J usage is TRBJ2-1, with D possibly TRBD1 on 6 matching bases. The V gene's germline CDR1 is LGHNA and CDR2 YSLEER. This CDR3 region has 14 residues. Trimming shortened V by 4 bases and J by 8 bases, and 15 bases separated the two germline ends. In DNA, the CDR3 is TGCGCCAGCAGCCGGGACACACTCTTAGATGAGCAGTTCTTC. It is translated as CASSRDTLLDEQFF.

The V and J genes are TRBV28 and TRBJ1-1, with D unresolved. Trimming cost V 2 bases and J 5 bases, with 9 bases left between them. Germline-derived CDR1 and CDR2 are MDHEN and SYDVKM. The CDR3 consists of 13 residues. The CDR3 DNA reads TGTGCCAGCAGTTTAACCTCTTTGACTGAAGCTTTCTTT. The encoded protein is CASSLTSLTEAFF. Based on the CDR3 plus reference TRBV28 and TRBJ1-1, the full variable domain is DVKVTQSSRYLVKRTGEKVFLECVQDMDHENMFWYRQDPGLGLRLIYFSYDVKMKEKGDIPEGYSVSREKKERFSLILESASTNQTSMYLCASSLTSLTEAFFGQGTRLTVV.

The chain uses TRBV5-4 and TRBJ2-7; D ambiguous. This CDR3 is 12 amino acids long. In germline, CDR1 is SGHNT, CDR2 YYREEE (reference sequence). Trimming stripped 0 bases from V and 2 bases from J, with 3 bases between. Here the CDR3 DNA reads TGTGCCAGCAGCTTGGAAACCTACGAGCAGTACTTC. It translates to CASSLETYEQYF.

J is TRBJ2-5 and V is TRBV28, with TRBD2 matching 13 bases. The V and J ends lost 7 bases and 6 bases, in that order; junction bases with no gene match: 11. There are 16 residues in the CDR3. CDR1 MDHEN and CDR2 SYDVKM come from the germline V gene. CDR3 bases: TGTGCCAGCACCCTAAAGGGACTAGCGGGGCGGAAGACCCAGTACTTC. Amino acid sequence: CASTLKGLAGRKTQYF.

V is TRBV6-5 and J is TRBJ2-5, with D perhaps assigned TRBD1 or TRBD2 (6 bases each). CDR1 and CDR2 (germline): MNHEY, SVGAGI. There are 15 residues in the CDR3. V was pared by 6 bases and J by 1 base, with 15 bases between. The CDR3 DNA reads TGTGCCAGCAGCTTCGGGGGCGGAACCCAAGAGACCCAGTACTTC. Residues: CASSFGGGTQETQYF.

CDR3 bases: TGCGCCAGCAGCCAGGCTGCTTTAGCGGGAGGGCCTAATGAGCAGTTCTTC. Translation: CASSQAALAGGPNEQFF. The J gene is TRBJ2-1, the V gene TRBV4-1, with TRBD2 identical over 11 bases. The CDR3 contains 17 residues. Germline V CDR1 and CDR2: MGHRA, YSYEKL. V gave up 3 bases and J gave up 7 bases; unmatched junction bases: 11.

The chain couples TRBV15 to TRBJ2-1, with TRBD2 as a possible D gene (6 bases). Germline V gives CDR1 LNHNV, CDR2 YYDKDF (reference sequence). V lost 8 bases to trimming and J lost 1 base, with 12 bases between them. CDR3 length: 14 residues. The CDR3 region is CATYIAGSYNEQFF. For the CDR3, the DNA is TGTGCCACCTACATCGCGGGATCCTACAATGAGCAGTTCTTC.